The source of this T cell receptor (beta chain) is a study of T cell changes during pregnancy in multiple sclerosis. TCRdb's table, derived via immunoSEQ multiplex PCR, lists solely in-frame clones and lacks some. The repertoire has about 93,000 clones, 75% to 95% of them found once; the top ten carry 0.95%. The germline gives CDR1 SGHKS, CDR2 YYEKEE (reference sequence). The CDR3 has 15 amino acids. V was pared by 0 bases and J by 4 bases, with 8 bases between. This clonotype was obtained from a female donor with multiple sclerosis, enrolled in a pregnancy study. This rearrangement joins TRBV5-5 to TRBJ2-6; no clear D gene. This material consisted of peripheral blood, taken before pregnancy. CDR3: CASSLGATGANVLTF. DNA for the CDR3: TGTGCCAGCAGCTTGGGAGCTACCGGGGCCAACGTCCTGACTTTC.